This TCR beta chain was found in a study of blood T cell repertoires in COVID-19. From germline, CDR1 is MNHEY and CDR2 SMNVEV (reference sequence). The CDR3 extends over 13 amino acids. Trimming removed 0 bases from V and 10 bases from J, with 10 bases in between. Only in-frame clones appear in the TCRdb table, and some are missing; sequencing was by immunoSEQ multiplex PCR. The sample holds fewer than 250,000 clones, roughly 83% seen once. This receptor was taken from a woman in her twenties or thirties who had recovered from COVID-19. Sequencing used PBMCs or T cells enriched from blood (not recorded which). V gene TRBV27 combines with J gene TRBJ1-5; D not certain. The CDR3 region is CASSLSWEGPQHF. The CDR3, as DNA: TGTGCCAGCAGTTTATCGTGGGAGGGTCCCCAGCATTTT.